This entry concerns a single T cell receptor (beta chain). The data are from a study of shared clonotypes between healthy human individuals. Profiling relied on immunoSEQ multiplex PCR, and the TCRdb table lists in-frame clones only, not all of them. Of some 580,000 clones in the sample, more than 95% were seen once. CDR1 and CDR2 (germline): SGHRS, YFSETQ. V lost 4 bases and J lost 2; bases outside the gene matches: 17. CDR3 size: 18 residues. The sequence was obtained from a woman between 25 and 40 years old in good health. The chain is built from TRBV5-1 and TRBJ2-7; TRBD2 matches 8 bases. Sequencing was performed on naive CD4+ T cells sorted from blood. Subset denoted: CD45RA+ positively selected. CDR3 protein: CASSHNTWASGQPYEQYF. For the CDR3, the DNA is TGCGCCAGCAGCCATAATACCTGGGCTAGCGGGCAGCCCTACGAGCAGTACTTC.